What follows is one T cell receptor (beta chain) and its context. Its specificity is not known. By flow cytometry, patients selected for sequencing had shown an expansion of CD8+CD57+ cells. Patients had not yet gotten any therapy when their blood was taken for sampling. After removal of 1 base from V and 2 bases from J, the junction contained 1 base not matched to a gene. Germline V gives CDR1 MNHEY, CDR2 SVGEGT. This CDR3 is built from 15 residues. Genomic DNA templated the TCR beta VDJ and CDR3 profiling. A single record per CDR3 protein comes from TCRdb applying MiXCR to the reads. In the table there are approximately 170,000 distinct CDR3 sequences, approximately 51% of which are singletons. This sample is drawn from a study of CD8+CD57+ T cells in acquired aplastic anemia. Study-wide context: The average for DNA from sorted CD4+ and CD8+ cells was about 2.9 ug.

Study-wide results and limits: There were twenty-nine CD8+ CDR3 sequences that occurred in both patients and controls.

Material: sorted CD4+, CD8+, or CD8+CD57+ T cells (not recorded which) from PBMCs. The V call is TRBV6-2 or TRBV6-3, the J call TRBJ2-3, with TRBD2 matching 9 bases. The clonotype originates from a human donor with aplastic anemia. Written as DNA, the CDR3 is TGTGCCAGCAGTTACTGGGGACTAGCCACAGATACGCAGTATTTT. Translating gives CASSYWGLATDTQYF.